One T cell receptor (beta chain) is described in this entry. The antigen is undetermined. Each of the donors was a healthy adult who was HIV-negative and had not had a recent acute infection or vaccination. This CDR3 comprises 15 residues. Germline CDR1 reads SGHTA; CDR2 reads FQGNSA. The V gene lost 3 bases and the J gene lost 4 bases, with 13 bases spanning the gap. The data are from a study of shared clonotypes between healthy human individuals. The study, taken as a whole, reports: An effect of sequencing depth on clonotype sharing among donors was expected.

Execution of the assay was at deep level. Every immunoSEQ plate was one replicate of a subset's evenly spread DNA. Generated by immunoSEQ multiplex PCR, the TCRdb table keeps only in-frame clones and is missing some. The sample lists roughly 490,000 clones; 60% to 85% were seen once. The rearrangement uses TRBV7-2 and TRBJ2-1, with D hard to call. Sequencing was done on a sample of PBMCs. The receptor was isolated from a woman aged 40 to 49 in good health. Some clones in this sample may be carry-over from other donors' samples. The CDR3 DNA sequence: TGTGCCAGCAGCTTTGGCAGCCAAATTTACAATGAGCAGTTCTTC. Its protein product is CASSFGSQIYNEQFF.